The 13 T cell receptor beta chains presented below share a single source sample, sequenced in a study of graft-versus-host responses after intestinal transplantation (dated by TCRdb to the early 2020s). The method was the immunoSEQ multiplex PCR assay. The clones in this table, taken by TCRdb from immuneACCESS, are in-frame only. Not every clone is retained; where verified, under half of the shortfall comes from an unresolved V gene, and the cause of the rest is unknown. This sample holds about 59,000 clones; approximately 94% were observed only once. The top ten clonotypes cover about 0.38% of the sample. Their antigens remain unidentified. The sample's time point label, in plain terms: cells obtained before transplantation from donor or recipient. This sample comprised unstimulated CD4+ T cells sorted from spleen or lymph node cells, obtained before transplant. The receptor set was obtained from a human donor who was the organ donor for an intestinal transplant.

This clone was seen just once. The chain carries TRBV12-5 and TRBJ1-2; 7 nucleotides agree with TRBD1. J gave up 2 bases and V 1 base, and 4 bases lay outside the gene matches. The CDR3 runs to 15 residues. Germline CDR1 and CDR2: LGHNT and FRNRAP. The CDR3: CASGLDRGSNYGYTF. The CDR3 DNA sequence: TGTGCTAGTGGTTTGGACAGGGGCTCGAACTATGGCTACACCTTC.

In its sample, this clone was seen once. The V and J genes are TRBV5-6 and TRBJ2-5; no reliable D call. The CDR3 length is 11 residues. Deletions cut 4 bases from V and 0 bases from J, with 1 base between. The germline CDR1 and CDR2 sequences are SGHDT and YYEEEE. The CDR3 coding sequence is TGTGCCAGCAGCGACCAAGAGACCCAGTACTTC. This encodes CASSDQETQYF.

In DNA, the CDR3 is TGTGCCAGCAGCACCCGACTCACAGATACGCAGTATTTT. This gives the protein CASSTRLTDTQYF. The chain carries TRBV9 and TRBJ2-3; D not resolved. This CDR3 has 13 amino acids. Germline-derived CDR1 and CDR2 are SGDLS and YYNGEE. V was cut by 4 bases and J by 2 bases, with 8 bases left in between.

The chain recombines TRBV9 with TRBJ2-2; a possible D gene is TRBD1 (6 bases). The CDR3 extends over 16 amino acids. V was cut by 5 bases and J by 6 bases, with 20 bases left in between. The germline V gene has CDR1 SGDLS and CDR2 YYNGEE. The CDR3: CASRNLRDNAPGELFF. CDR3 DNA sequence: TGTGCCAGCAGAAATCTCCGGGACAATGCCCCCGGGGAGCTGTTTTTT.

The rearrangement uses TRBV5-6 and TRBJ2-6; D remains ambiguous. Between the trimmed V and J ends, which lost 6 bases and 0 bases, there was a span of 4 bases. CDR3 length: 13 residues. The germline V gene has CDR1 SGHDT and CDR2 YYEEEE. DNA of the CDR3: TGTGCCAGCACCATCTCTGGGGCCAACGTCCTGACTTTC. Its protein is CASTISGANVLTF. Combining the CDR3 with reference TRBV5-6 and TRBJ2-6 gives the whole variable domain DAGVTQSPTHLIKTRGQQVTLRCSPKSGHDTVSWYQQALGQGPQFIFQYYEEEERQRGNFPDRFSGHQFPNYSSELNVNALLLGDSALYLCASTISGANVLTFGAGSRLTVL.

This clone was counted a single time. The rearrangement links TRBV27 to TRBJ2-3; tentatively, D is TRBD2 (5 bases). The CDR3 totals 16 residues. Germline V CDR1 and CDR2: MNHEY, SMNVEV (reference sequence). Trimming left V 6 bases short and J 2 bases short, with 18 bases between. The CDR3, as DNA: TGTGCCAGCAGCCCCCCCGGACTCTTCCTCACAGATACGCAGTATTTT. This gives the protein CASSPPGLFLTDTQYF.

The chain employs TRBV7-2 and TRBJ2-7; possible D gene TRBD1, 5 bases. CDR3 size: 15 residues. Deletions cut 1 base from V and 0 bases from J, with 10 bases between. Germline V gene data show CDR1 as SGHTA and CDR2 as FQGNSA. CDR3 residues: CASSLVVTASYEQYF. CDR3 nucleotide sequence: TGTGCCAGCAGCTTAGTTGTGACAGCCTCCTACGAGCAGTACTTC. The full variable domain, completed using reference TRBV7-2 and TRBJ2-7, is GAGVSQSPSNKVTEKGKDVELRCDPISGHTALYWYRQSLGQGLEFLIYFQGNSAPDKSGLPSDRFSAERTGGSVSTLTIQRTQQEDSAVYLCASSLVVTASYEQYFGPGTRLTVT.

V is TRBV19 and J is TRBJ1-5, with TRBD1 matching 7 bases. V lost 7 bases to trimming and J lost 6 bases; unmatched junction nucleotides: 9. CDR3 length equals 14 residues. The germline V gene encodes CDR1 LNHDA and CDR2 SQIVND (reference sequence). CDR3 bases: TGTGCCAGTACTCGTCGAGGGGGCAGTCAGCCCCAGCATTTT. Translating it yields CASTRRGGSQPQHF.

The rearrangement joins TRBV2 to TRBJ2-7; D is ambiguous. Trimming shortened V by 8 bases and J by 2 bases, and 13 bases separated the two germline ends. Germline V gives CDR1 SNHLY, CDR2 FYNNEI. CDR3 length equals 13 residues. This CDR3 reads CASGSDGTYEQYF. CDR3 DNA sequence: TGTGCCAGCGGTTCGGACGGAACCTACGAGCAGTACTTC.

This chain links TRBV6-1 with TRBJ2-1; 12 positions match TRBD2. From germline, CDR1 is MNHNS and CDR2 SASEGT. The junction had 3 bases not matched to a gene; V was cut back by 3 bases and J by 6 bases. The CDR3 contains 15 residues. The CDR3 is CASSERLAGVNEQFF. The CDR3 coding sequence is TGTGCCAGCAGTGAGCGACTAGCGGGGGTCAATGAGCAGTTCTTC.

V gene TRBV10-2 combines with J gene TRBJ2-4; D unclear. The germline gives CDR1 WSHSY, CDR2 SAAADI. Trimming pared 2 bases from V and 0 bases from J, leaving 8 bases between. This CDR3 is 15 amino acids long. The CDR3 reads CASSEASLAKNIQYF. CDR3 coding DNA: TGCGCCAGCAGTGAGGCCAGCCTAGCCAAAAACATTCAGTACTTC.

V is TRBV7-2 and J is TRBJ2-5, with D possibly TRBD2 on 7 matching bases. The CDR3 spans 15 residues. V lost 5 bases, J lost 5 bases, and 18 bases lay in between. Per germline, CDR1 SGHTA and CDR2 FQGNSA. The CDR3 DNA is TGTGCCAGCAGCGTAAACACGGGGGGCGGCGAGACCCAGTACTTC. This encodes CASSVNTGGGETQYF. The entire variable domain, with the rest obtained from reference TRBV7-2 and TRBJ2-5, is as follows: GAGVSQSPSNKVTEKGKDVELRCDPISGHTALYWYRQSLGQGLEFLIYFQGNSAPDKSGLPSDRFSAERTGGSVSTLTIQRTQQEDSAVYLCASSVNTGGGETQYFGPGTRLLVL.

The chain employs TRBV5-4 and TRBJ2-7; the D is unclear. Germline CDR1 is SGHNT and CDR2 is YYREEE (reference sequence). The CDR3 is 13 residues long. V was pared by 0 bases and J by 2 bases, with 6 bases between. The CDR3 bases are TGTGCCAGCAGCTTGGGGGTAGCCTACGAGCAGTACTTC. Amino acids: CASSLGVAYEQYF.